This passage covers 4 T cell receptor beta chains from one sample sequenced in a study of T-cell memory formation after mild COVID-19. TCRdb reanalysed the 5' RACE reads using MiXCR and keeps one entry per CDR3 protein. The table has 30,000 to 35,000 distinct CDR3 sequences, around 7.7% seen once. Specimen: PBMCs or a T cell subset sorted from them (not recorded which). These receptors all stem from a man in his late teens or twenties who had mild COVID-19 (a few samples of this study predate the infection). Cell type and time point are not known.

In its sample, this clonotype was seen many times. This rearrangement joins TRBV9 to TRBJ2-2, with D maybe TRBD2 (7 bases). Germline-derived CDR1 and CDR2 are SGDLS and YYNGEE. The CDR3 consists of 15 residues. Deletions cut 4 bases from V and 3 bases from J, with 13 bases between. In DNA form, the CDR3 reads TGTGCCAGCAGCCCCGGGGGGCGCCACACCGGGGAGCTGTTTTTT. Translation gives CASSPGGRHTGELFF.

V gene TRBV18 combines with J gene TRBJ2-5, with D perhaps matching TRBD1 or TRBD2 (5 bases each). Trimming took off 3 bases at V and 5 bases at J, with 19 bases between the two ends. CDR3 length: 16 residues. The V gene's germline CDR1 is KGHSH and CDR2 LQKENI. The CDR3 DNA is TGTGCCAGCTCACCTTTATCGGGGCCAATTGGGGAGACCCAGTACTTC. This encodes CASSPLSGPIGETQYF.

This clonotype was observed at least ten times. The chain links TRBV3-1 to TRBJ2-3; a possible D gene is TRBD1 (5 bases). Looked up from germline, CDR1 is LGHDT and CDR2 is YNNKEL (reference sequence). V was pared by 3 bases and J by 2 bases, with 9 bases between. The length of the CDR3 is 14 residues. The CDR3 is CASSHSGFTDTQYF. DNA for the CDR3: TGTGCCAGCAGCCATTCAGGGTTCACAGATACGCAGTATTTT.

The rearrangement links TRBV18 to TRBJ2-6; either TRBD1 or TRBD2 may supply D (5 bases each). The CDR3 sequence is 17 residues long. Trimming left V 1 base short and J 4 bases short, with 14 bases between. Germline V gene data show CDR1 as KGHSH and CDR2 as LQKENI. Here the CDR3 DNA reads TGTGCCAGCTCACCACGGGGACCCGGGCCCGGGGCCAACGTCCTGACTTTC. This gives the protein CASSPRGPGPGANVLTF.